The clone carrying this TCR beta chain is a singleton in its sample. The entry originates in a study of blood T cell repertoires in COVID-19. Study as a whole: Acute and convalescent COVID-19 samples came from the United States, Italy and Spain. T cells, B-cell-depleted T cells, or PBMCs supplied cDNA or gDNA.

Original handling: Reference gene primer amplification in the assay estimated nucleated cell counts. Measured with immunoSEQ multiplex PCR; TCRdb has only the in-frame clones, and not every one. The V and J calls and clone size were taken over from that table, and D and trimming were inferred from the DNA. This sample has approximately 320,000 clones, with nearly 90% found just once. Germline-derived CDR1 and CDR2 are SGHRS and YFSETQ. This CDR3 contains 14 residues. Trimming took off 0 bases at V and 0 bases at J, with 6 bases between the two ends. In Seattle, patients joined the study during active infection and were tracked longitudinally.

The chain is built from TRBV5-1 and TRBJ1-2; TRBD1 might be the D (6 bases). The receptor comes from a woman aged 25-40 years with COVID-19, enrolled during active disease. Sequencing input: peripheral blood. The CDR3 DNA reads TGCGCCAGCAGCTTGGGGACAGCTAACTATGGCTACACCTTC. Translated: CASSLGTANYGYTF.